Included here is one T cell receptor (beta chain) sequence, with context. Looked up from germline, CDR1 is MDHEN and CDR2 is SYDVKM. Trimming took off 6 bases at V and 3 bases at J, with 18 bases between the two ends. The CDR3 length is 15 residues. These data originate in a study of T cell clones after liver transplantation. The overall study: Liver transplant recipients had immunosuppression withdrawal attempted within 2 years.

The repertoire was sequenced with immunoSEQ multiplex PCR; TCRdb's copy has only in-frame clones and lacks some. The sample records some 59,000 clones, roughly 71% being singletons. The gene calls are TRBV28 and TRBJ2-7; a possible D gene is TRBD2 (7 bases). This specimen consisted of CD4+ T cells from blood, obtained at the 22-month timepoint. The clonotype originates from a human patient who received a liver transplant. A share of the T cells may be of graft donor origin. CDR3 DNA sequence: TGTGCCAGCAGAGCCCAACAGGGCGGGAGCTACGAGCAGTACTTC. Its protein is CASRAQQGGSYEQYF.